This T cell receptor (beta chain) was observed in a study of blood T cell repertoires in COVID-19. The wider study: PBMCs, B-cell-depleted T cells, or T cells provided the cDNA or gDNA that made up the material.

The V and J ends lost 7 bases and 4 bases, in that order; junction bases with no gene match: 7. Germline CDR1 SQVTM, CDR2 ANQGSEA. The CDR3 consists of 13 residues. Cohort assignment relied on participant-reported clinical history. Two negative PCRs, clearance, or symptom resolution characterized the recovered Cohort 3 donors. This table comes from immunoSEQ multiplex PCR, and its TCRdb copy is limited to in-frame clones, with some not included. The sample consists of hundreds of thousands of clones, over 85% of them appearing once. Sequenced sample: PBMCs or T cells enriched from blood (not recorded which). The receptor comes from a woman in her twenties or thirties who had recovered from COVID-19. The chain recombines TRBV29-1 with TRBJ2-1; 7 bases align to TRBD1. Written as DNA, the CDR3 is TGCAGCGCTACTAGGGACAGTTACAATGAGCAGTTCTTC. Its translation: CSATRDSYNEQFF.